A selection of T cell receptor beta chains follows, all from one sample in a study of blood T cell repertoires in COVID-19. The data were produced by immunoSEQ multiplex PCR, yet TCRdb's version contains in-frame clones alone and is incomplete. The data contain roughly 100,000 clones, 85% to 90% of them singletons. Sequencing used peripheral blood. The source is a man between 50 and 59 years old with active or convalescent COVID-19. CDR3s include the opening cysteine and the closing phenylalanine or tryptophan. D genes are given only for firm matches. A clone size is listed for some rows: how often the clone was seen (once, few, many), or a class if it is expanded.

>-|-|TRBV24-1|TRBJ1-4
TGTGCCACCAGCCTCAGGGTAAATGAAAAACTGTTTTTT
CATSLRVNEKLFF
>TRBD1|-|TRBV6-5|TRBJ1-4
TGTGCCAGCAGTTGGGGACAGGCAACTAATGAAAAACTGTTTTTT
CASSWGQATNEKLFF
>TRBD1|-|TRBV28|TRBJ1-3
TGTGCCAGCAGTTTACCGGACAGGGGAAACACCATATATTTT
CASSLPDRGNTIYF
>TRBD2|-|TRBV27|TRBJ2-1
TGTGCCAGCAGCCCCAAAGCGGGGTATGAGCAGTTCTTC
CASSPKAGYEQFF
>TRBD2|-|TRBV7-7|TRBJ2-5
TGTGCCAGCAGCTTAGCGGCTAGCGGGGGGCACGGGGCCCAAGAGACCCAGTACTTC
CASSLAASGGHGAQETQYF
>-|-|TRBV10-3|TRBJ1-5
TGTGCCATCAGTGAGAGGGGCGGGGAAAATCAGCCCCAGCATTTT
CAISERGGENQPQHF
>TRBD1|-|TRBV5-6|TRBJ1-4
TGTGCCAGCAGCTTCGGGACAGGGTTGGAAAAACTGTTTTTT
CASSFGTGLEKLFF
>-|-|TRBV6-4|TRBJ1-4
TGTGCCAGCAGTGACTCAGACACAACTAATGAAAAACTGTTTTTT
CASSDSDTTNEKLFF
>-|-|TRBV30|TRBJ1-2
TGTGCCTGGAGCTTACCCGGCTATGGCTACACCTTC
CAWSLPGYGYTF
>-|-|TRBV28|TRBJ1-3
TGTGCCAGCAGTACACAGGGCCTGGGGGGAAACACCATATATTTT
CASSTQGLGGNTIYF
>-|-|TRBV5-1|TRBJ1-2
TGCGCCAGCAGCAAACCCGGTGCTGTCTATGGCTACACCTTC
CASSKPGAVYGYTF
>-|few|TRBV3-1/TRBV3-2|TRBJ2-2
TGTGCCAGCAGCCAAGAGGAGGGGAACGGGGAGCTGTTTTTT
CASSQEEGNGELFF
>TRBD1|-|TRBV7-9|TRBJ1-1
TGTGCCAGCAGCCCCCCAGGGGGATTCAATGAAGCTTTCTTT
CASSPPGGFNEAFF
>TRBD1|-|TRBV6-2/TRBV6-3|TRBJ1-1
TGTGCCAGCAGCCCGTCGACAGGGGTTGGAGCTTTCTTT
CASSPSTGVGAFF
>-|-|TRBV10-3|TRBJ2-7
TGTGCCATCCTGGACGGGAGCTCCTACGAGCAGTACTTC
CAILDGSSYEQYF